These 24 T cell receptor beta chains came from one sample sequenced in a study of metastatic and nonmetastatic thyroid tumors. Using MiXCR, TCRdb re-called clones from the PCR reads. The repertoire has some 15,000 clones, more than 20% of them found once; the top ten carry more than 7%. Thyroid surgery had not been preceded by any treatment in any patient. What was sequenced was blood. Receptors originate from a female donor with papillary thyroid cancer or a benign thyroid nodule (not recorded which). Some clones in this sample may be carry-over from other donors' samples.

In its sample, this clone was seen once. Mismatch with germline at one junction end may stem from a read error. The chain carries TRBV3-1 and TRBJ2-7; 11 positions agree with TRBD2. Germline V CDR1 and CDR2: LGHDT, YNNKEL (reference sequence). The CDR3 has 17 residues. The chain's CDR3 is CTSSPSPDSGRGYEQYF. The CDR3 coding sequence is TGTACCAGCAGCCCCTCCCCGGATAGCGGGAGGGGGTACGAGCAGTACTTC.

This clone is labeled as medium-sized. J is TRBJ1-2 and V is TRBV30, with a tentative D call TRBD1 (5 bases). The V end lost 5 bases, the J end lost 11 bases, and 18 bases lay between the germline ends. The CDR3 contains 12 residues. Germline V gene data show CDR1 as GTSNPN and CDR2 as SVGIG (reference sequence). The DNA of the CDR3 is TGTGCCTGGGACGTACAGGCAGGACTTTACACCTTC. It specifies CAWDVQAGLYTF.

This clone occurred many times. The chain combines TRBV10-3 with TRBJ2-5, with D perhaps TRBD1 or TRBD2 (5 bases each). Trimming left V 3 bases short and J 2 bases short, with 19 bases between. This CDR3 spans 17 amino acids. CDR1 and CDR2 (germline): ENHRY, SYGVKD. CDR3 in amino acids: CAISDTYGRGVQETQYF. The DNA for the CDR3 is TGTGCCATCAGTGACACCTACGGGCGAGGGGTTCAAGAGACCCAGTACTTC.

A few counts support this clone. A much larger clone sits a single nucleotide away, making a read error possible. This chain links TRBV4-2 with TRBJ1-2, with D possibly TRBD1 on 6 matching bases. From germline, CDR1 is LGHNA and CDR2 YNFKEQ. This CDR3 region has 15 residues. Deletions cut 2 bases from V and 2 bases from J, with 12 bases between. Here the CDR3 DNA reads TGTGCCAGCAGCCAACCCCGGACAGAAAACTATGGCTACACCTTC. Translating it yields CASSQPRTENYGYTF.

V is TRBV2 and J is TRBJ1-2; 8 positions match TRBD1. CDR3 length: 16 residues. CDR1 and CDR2 from the germline V gene are SNHLY and FYNNEI. Trimming removed 1 base from V and 3 bases from J; junction bases left unmatched: 7. The CDR3 bases are TGTGCCAGCAGTGAAGGATGGACAGGGCCTGACTATGGCTACACCTTC. It specifies CASSEGWTGPDYGYTF.

This clone came up many times. The chain employs TRBV20-1 and TRBJ2-7; maybe TRBD2 (7 bases). V was clipped by 0 bases and J by 2 bases, with 17 bases between them. Per germline, CDR1 DFQATT and CDR2 SNEGSKA (reference sequence). The CDR3 is 16 residues long. CDR3 bases: TGCAGTGCTAGAGAGAATAGGGGGGGCGTCCCCTACGAGCAGTACTTC. Translating gives CSARENRGGVPYEQYF.

This clone was observed a handful of times. The chain couples TRBV20-1 to TRBJ1-2; TRBD1 might be the D (5 bases). Trimming removed 6 bases at V and 6 bases at J, with 20 bases between. The V gene's germline CDR1 is DFQATT and CDR2 SNEGSKA (reference sequence). This CDR3 comprises 14 residues. Here the CDR3 reads CSATTGGVGDGYTF. The CDR3, as DNA: TGCAGTGCCACGACTGGGGGGGTAGGGGATGGCTACACCTTC.

This clone was observed a handful of times. The rearrangement uses TRBV6-4 and TRBJ2-3; the D gene is possibly TRBD2 (6 bases). The CDR3 length is 13 residues. Germline loops: CDR1 MRHNA, CDR2 SNTAGT. Trimming removed 5 bases from V and 0 bases from J, with 6 bases in between. The CDR3 spells CASSSGSTDTQYF. CDR3 DNA sequence: TGTGCCAGCAGTAGCGGGAGCACAGATACGCAGTATTTT.

This clone has ten or more counts. V usage is TRBV12-3 or TRBV12-4 and J usage is TRBJ1-1; 10 nucleotides align to TRBD1. This CDR3 is 15 amino acids long. The ends lost 2 bases at V and 6 bases at J; junction bases unmatched: 6. The CDR3 region is CASSLLRTGGSEAFF. CDR3 in DNA: TGTGCCAGCAGTTTACTTAGGACAGGGGGATCTGAAGCTTTCTTT.

This clone came up many times. The chain links TRBV15 to TRBJ1-2, with 10 bases lining up with TRBD1. With V trimmed by 0 bases and J by 7 bases, 5 bases remained unmatched. CDR1 is LNHNV and CDR2 is YYDKDF in the germline V gene (reference sequence). The CDR3 covers 15 residues. CDR3 bases: TGTGCCACCAGCAGAGATTTGACAGGGGGCCTTGGCTACACCTTC. This gives the protein CATSRDLTGGLGYTF.

Ten or more counts support this clone. As DNA, the CDR3 is TGTGCCAGCAGCCAAGATATAGCACAGGGGGGCGGTCAGCCCCAGCATTTT. It codes for CASSQDIAQGGGQPQHF. This chain connects TRBV4-2 to TRBJ1-5, with 8 bases that match TRBD1. Germline CDR1 and CDR2: LGHNA and YNFKEQ. V shed 0 bases, J shed 6 bases, and the junction held 10 bases outside the gene matches. The length of the CDR3 is 17 residues.

The chain couples TRBV2 to TRBJ2-3; D perhaps matches TRBD2 (5 bases). The CDR3 covers 14 residues. Trimming removed 10 bases at V and 2 bases at J, with 16 bases between. The V gene's germline CDR1 is SNHLY and CDR2 FYNNEI. The CDR3 coding sequence is TGTGCCACTAGCCCCGGACTGGCCACAGATACGCAGTATTTT. As protein: CATSPGLATDTQYF.

This clone was seen ten or more times. This chain connects TRBV7-9 to TRBJ1-4; the match to TRBD1 covers 7 bases. CDR1 is SEHNR and CDR2 is FQNEAQ in the germline V gene (reference sequence). This CDR3 is built from 14 residues. Trimming took 0 bases from V and 5 from J; bases not matched to a gene: 0. The CDR3 DNA reads as TGTGCCAGCAGCTTAGCGGGACAGAATGAAAAACTGTTTTTT. This codes for CASSLAGQNEKLFF.

A few counts support this clone. This chain links TRBV7-2 with TRBJ2-1, with unresolved D. V dropped 5 bases and J dropped 9 bases, with 11 bases sitting between them. Germline V gene sequence: CDR1 SGHTA, CDR2 FQGNSA. This CDR3 is built from 12 residues. This CDR3 is CASSDFLVEQFF. Written as DNA, the CDR3 is TGTGCCAGCAGCGACTTCCTTGTTGAGCAGTTCTTC.

This rearrangement joins TRBV7-8 to TRBJ1-1; weak D call: TRBD1 (5 bases). This CDR3 is built from 13 residues. CDR1 and CDR2 (germline): SGHVS, FQNEAQ. Trimming shortened V by 5 bases and J by 2 bases, and 9 bases separated the two germline ends. The CDR3 nucleotides read TGTGCCAGCAGCGAGACAGTTAACACTGAAGCTTTCTTT. This codes for CASSETVNTEAFF.

As to this clone: Sequence at one end of the junction differs from germline and may be a read error. The V gene is TRBV5-1, the J gene TRBJ1-6, with D hard to call. Germline V gene data show CDR1 as SGHRS and CDR2 as YFSETQ. The CDR3 has 15 residues. Here the CDR3 DNA reads TGCGCCAGCAGCTTGCCTCACGGAACTAATTCACCCCTCTACTTT. This gives the protein CASSLPHGTNSPLYF.

In its sample, this clone was seen many times. The J gene is TRBJ1-2, the V gene TRBV5-4; D remains ambiguous. CDR1 is SGHNT, CDR2 YYREEE, per germline (reference sequence). V was trimmed by 2 bases and J by 3 bases, leaving 14 bases between them. This CDR3 is built from 15 residues. CDR3 in DNA: TGTGCCAGCAGCTTAGACACGAGGACTTACTATGGCTACACCTTC. Translated, it gives CASSLDTRTYYGYTF.

The V and J genes are TRBV27 and TRBJ2-1; 8 bases are shared with TRBD2. The J segment lost 6 bases and the V segment lost 3 bases, leaving 4 bases of the junction unmatched. This CDR3 spans 14 amino acids. Germline V gene data show CDR1 as MNHEY and CDR2 as SMNVEV (reference sequence). The CDR3, as DNA: TGTGCCAGCAGTTTGGGGCTAGCGGGCAATGAGCAGTTCTTC. Its translation is CASSLGLAGNEQFF.

There are many counts of this clone. The chain has TRBV7-3 and TRBJ2-3, with 8 bases identical to TRBD2. CDR1 is SGHTA and CDR2 is FQGTGA in the germline V gene. J gave up 2 bases and V 3 bases, and 4 bases lay outside the gene matches. This CDR3 has 15 amino acids. The CDR3 protein is CASSLTSDNTDTQYF. The DNA for the CDR3 is TGTGCCAGCAGCTTGACTAGCGACAACACAGATACGCAGTATTTT.

By sample fraction, this clone is medium-sized (0.01 to 0.1%). V and J are TRBV27 and TRBJ1-5, with D unresolved. From germline, CDR1 is MNHEY and CDR2 SMNVEV (reference sequence). Trimming stripped 6 bases from V and 3 bases from J, with 6 bases between. CDR3 size: 12 residues. This chain's CDR3 is CASRDPNQPQHF. The DNA for the CDR3 is TGTGCCAGCAGGGACCCCAATCAGCCCCAGCATTTT.

This clone was seen repeatedly, ten times or more. The genes are TRBV30 and TRBJ1-3; D gene unclear. CDR3 length equals 15 residues. The germline V gene encodes CDR1 GTSNPN and CDR2 SVGIG (reference sequence). V was shortened by 3 bases and J by 1 base, with 13 bases between the two germline ends. The CDR3 here is CAWSALARSGNTIYF. The CDR3 nucleotides are TGTGCCTGGAGCGCGCTTGCCCGTTCTGGAAACACCATATATTTT.

A single count supports this clone. The chain recombines TRBV20-1 with TRBJ2-5; perhaps TRBD1 as D (5 bases). The length of the CDR3 is 14 residues. The V end lost 2 bases, the J end lost 4 bases, and 14 bases lay between the germline ends. In germline, CDR1 is DFQATT, CDR2 SNEGSKA (reference sequence). In DNA, the CDR3 is TGCAGTGCTAGAAGGGGTTCAAGGGTAGAGACCCAGTACTTC. The encoded protein is CSARRGSRVETQYF.

A word on this clone: This may arise from a read error, as a much more abundant clone is one base away. The rearrangement joins TRBV3-1 to TRBJ2-3; the D is unclear. Germline V CDR1 and CDR2: LGHDT, YNNKEL (reference sequence). The CDR3 runs to 13 residues. CDR3: CAISQEPTDTQYF. CDR3 bases: TGTGCCATCAGCCAAGAGCCCACAGATACGCAGTATTTT.

CDR3 loop: CSARDQEGQPQHF. The CDR3 DNA reads as TGCAGTGCTAGAGACCAGGAGGGTCAGCCCCAGCATTTT. The chain carries TRBV20-1 and TRBJ1-5, with D uncertain. Per the germline V gene, CDR1 is DFQATT and CDR2 is SNEGSKA (reference sequence). V lost 0 bases and J lost 6, with 9 bases in between. This CDR3 is built from 13 residues.